One sample yielded the 6 T cell receptor beta chains listed below, sequenced in a study of T cells in Graves' hyperthyroidism and ophthalmopathy. TCR beta CDR3 sequences were amplified from RNA transcripts. First-round RT-PCR of the TCR CDR3 relied on the HTBI primer set. TCRdb fed the multiplex PCR reads into MiXCR, producing one record per CDR3 protein. The sample includes about 350,000 distinct CDR3 sequences, approximately 16% of them seen just once. Sequencing was done on a sample of blood. The receptors were gathered from a woman aged 60-75 years with Graves' ophthalmopathy.

This clonotype was observed at least ten times. V usage is TRBV7-8 and J usage is TRBJ2-7, with a possible D match to TRBD2 (6 bases). The V and J ends lost 2 bases and 3 bases respectively, with 14 bases between them. CDR3 length: 15 residues. Germline CDR1 and CDR2: SGHVS and FQNEAQ. CDR3 region: CASSLNRRGLYEQYF. DNA of the CDR3: TGTGCCAGCAGCTTAAATCGTCGGGGACTCTACGAGCAGTACTTC. The full variable domain, with the rest looked up from reference TRBV7-8 and TRBJ2-7, is GAGVSQSPRYKVAKRGQDVALRCDPISGHVSLFWYQQALGQGPEFLTYFQNEAQLDKSGLPSDRFFAERPEGSVSTLKIQRTQQEDSAVYLCASSLNRRGLYEQYFGPGTRLTVT.

This clonotype was counted a few times. Just one base apart from a much larger clone, this may be a read error. The chain is built from TRBV28 and TRBJ2-7; 7 bases are a match to TRBD2. Looked up from germline, CDR1 is MDHEN and CDR2 is SYDVKM. CDR3 size: 15 residues. CDR3 bases: TGTGCCAGCGGTTTACTAGCGCTGAGCTCCTACGAGCAGTACTTC. It encodes CASGLLALSSYEQYF.

For this clonotype: A much more abundant neighbour one base away suggests this may be a read error. The J gene is TRBJ2-7, the V gene TRBV29-1; D ambiguous. Germline assignment: CDR1 SQVTM and CDR2 ANQGSEA. The CDR3 is 10 amino acids. Trimming cost V 6 bases and J 7 bases, with 10 bases left between them. Here the CDR3 reads CSVGWSEQYF. The CDR3 DNA follows: TGCAGCGTAGGTTGGAGTGAGCAGTACTTC.

This clonotype was detected only a few times. The rearrangement uses TRBV4-1 and TRBJ2-2, with TRBD1 as a possible D gene (5 bases). From germline, CDR1 is MGHRA and CDR2 YSYEKL. The CDR3 runs 17 residues. V lost 9 bases and J 0 bases, leaving 20 bases between the germline ends. The CDR3 reads CASRPGRAITNTGELFF. The CDR3 DNA reads TGCGCCAGTCGCCCGGGCAGGGCGATCACGAACACCGGGGAGCTGTTTTTT.

This clonotype was detected ten times or more. The rearrangement uses TRBV7-3 and TRBJ2-7; possible D gene TRBD2, 6 bases. Per the germline V gene, CDR1 is SGHTA and CDR2 is FQGTGA. V lost 5 bases and J lost 5, with 19 bases in between. The length of the CDR3 is 15 residues. The CDR3 protein is CASSPTFREFNEQYF. CDR3 in DNA: TGTGCCAGCAGCCCGACCTTTCGGGAGTTCAACGAGCAGTACTTC. Using reference TRBV7-3 and TRBJ2-7 for the parts outside the CDR3, the full variable domain is GAGVSQTPSNKVTEKGKYVELRCDPISGHTALYWYRQSLGQGPEFLIYFQGTGAADDSGLPNDRFFAVRPEGSVSTLKIQRTERGDSAVYLCASSPTFREFNEQYFGPGTRLTVT.

This clonotype was seen at least ten times. This rearrangement joins TRBV3-1 to TRBJ1-1, with D unresolved. Trimming removed 2 bases at V and 1 base at J, with 8 bases between. The CDR3 sequence is 14 residues long. Germline V gives CDR1 LGHDT, CDR2 YNNKEL (reference sequence). CDR3 protein: CASSQLGGNTEAFF. CDR3 nucleotide sequence: TGTGCCAGCAGCCAACTGGGCGGGAACACTGAAGCTTTCTTT.